The 30 T cell receptor beta chains in this list originate from one sample, sequenced in a study of vaccination and CD4 T cells after COVID-19 (dated by TCRdb to 2022 to 2024). Antigens of these TCRs are unknown. The meaning of the sample's treatment or condition label: roughly 10-day PBMC culture with coronavirus spike peptide pools or control peptides (ViraFEST assay). Receptor amplification or capture employed PCR. The sequencer listed for this sample is Illumina iSeq 100. At the Johns Hopkins FTIC core, DNA from the cultured CD4+ T cells underwent TCR sequencing with the Oncomine TCR Beta short-read assay. Starting from the raw public reads, TCRdb applied fastp trimming at Q25, assembled clones with MiXCR and retained in-frame beta chains. Identical CDR3 protein sequences are pooled into one entry, listed with their most common genes and DNA. The sample table lists fewer than 25,000 distinct CDR3 sequences, over 35% of them with a count of one. In total, the top ten clones hold around 18% of the sample.

The sample here was CD4+ T cells from blood, cultured in vitro, taken before SARS-CoV-2 vaccination. The receptors were gathered from a human donor who received a COVID-19 vaccine.

The chain carries TRBV6-1 and TRBJ2-7; a possible D gene is TRBD1 (6 bases). Germline CDR1 reads MNHNS; CDR2 reads SASEGT. The V and J ends lost 2 bases and 2 bases respectively, with 19 bases between them. The CDR3 runs 17 residues. CDR3 sequence: CASSEFPPGHDTYEQYF. The CDR3 DNA is TGTGCCAGCAGTGAATTTCCACCGGGACACGATACCTACGAGCAGTACTTC.

This clonotype was seen more than once but under ten times. The V gene is TRBV20-1, the J gene TRBJ1-5, with a tentative D call TRBD1 (6 bases). Germline V CDR1 and CDR2: DFQATT, SNEGSKA (reference sequence). The V end lost 5 bases, the J end lost 9 bases, and 14 bases lay between the germline ends. The CDR3 is 12 residues long. CDR3: CSAGTGPGPQHF. DNA for the CDR3: TGCAGTGCTGGTACAGGGCCAGGGCCCCAGCATTTT.

This clonotype has only a few counts. The CDR3 nucleotides read TGCAGTGCTAGAAGCGTGCCGGGACAGGGCCACACAGATACGCAGTATTTT. The encoded protein is CSARSVPGQGHTDTQYF. The gene calls are TRBV20-1 and TRBJ2-3, with 9 bases aligning to TRBD1. The V and J ends lost 2 bases and 2 bases, in that order; junction bases with no gene match: 11. There are 17 residues in the CDR3. The germline CDR1 and CDR2 sequences are DFQATT and SNEGSKA (reference sequence).

The chain is built from TRBV20-1 and TRBJ1-2, with TRBD1 identical over 7 bases. This CDR3 spans 15 amino acids. The germline V gene has CDR1 DFQATT and CDR2 SNEGSKA (reference sequence). J gave up 4 bases and V 0 bases, and 8 bases lay outside the gene matches. The CDR3: CSARDSEQGSYGYTF. The CDR3 nucleotides read TGCAGTGCTAGAGATTCCGAACAGGGGAGCTATGGCTACACCTTC.

The chain recombines TRBV12-3 or TRBV12-4 with TRBJ1-5; tentatively, D is TRBD1 (6 bases). The CDR3 extends over 13 amino acids. V dropped 1 base and J dropped 6 bases, with 7 bases sitting between them. The CDR3 DNA reads TGTGCCAGCAGTTTAGAAGGGGGTCAGCCCCAGCATTTT. It codes for CASSLEGGQPQHF.

The chain links TRBV19 to TRBJ2-2, with 10 positions matching TRBD1. J was trimmed by 4 bases and V by 3 bases; bases with no gene match: 2. The CDR3 runs to 15 residues. Germline V gene lookup returns CDR1 LNHDA and CDR2 SQIVND (reference sequence). CDR3 coding DNA: TGTGCCAGTAGTATGACAGGGGGCGGCACCGGGGAGCTGTTTTTT. Amino acid sequence: CASSMTGGGTGELFF.

This clonotype was picked up a small number of times. V gene TRBV20-1 combines with J gene TRBJ2-3, with D unclear. Trimming shortened V by 3 bases and J by 2 bases, and 12 bases separated the two germline ends. The germline V gene encodes CDR1 DFQATT and CDR2 SNEGSKA (reference sequence). The CDR3 is 14 amino acids. The CDR3 DNA follows: TGCAGTGCTAGTAGGTTCGAACTCACAGATACGCAGTATTTT. Its translation is CSASRFELTDTQYF.

This clonotype was recorded once. The chain recombines TRBV5-1 with TRBJ2-7; D is ambiguous. This CDR3 is 13 amino acids long. With 4 bases removed from V and 6 bases from J, the gap between germline ends came to 14 bases. Germline CDR1 SGHRS, CDR2 YFSETQ. CDR3 in DNA: TGCGCCAGCAGCCTGTCTACCGGGTCCGAGCAGTACTTC. Translation gives CASSLSTGSEQYF.

The CDR3 loop is CASSPPEPGQGNYGYTF. The DNA of the CDR3 is TGTGCCAGCTCACCACCGGAACCGGGACAGGGTAACTATGGCTACACCTTC. The V gene is TRBV18, the J gene TRBJ1-2; 9 positions agree with TRBD1. The CDR3 runs to 17 residues. Germline CDR1 is KGHSH and CDR2 is LQKENI. The trim removed 0 bases at V and 1 base at J, leaving 6 bases unmatched.

This clonotype was seen a handful of times. This chain joins TRBV7-9 and TRBJ1-5; 10 bases match TRBD1. This CDR3 has 13 amino acids. The J segment lost 10 bases and the V segment lost 5 bases, leaving 5 bases of the junction unmatched. Per germline, CDR1 SEHNR and CDR2 FQNEAQ (reference sequence). CDR3 loop: CASSAGQGSPQHF. Here the CDR3 DNA reads TGTGCCAGCAGCGCGGGACAGGGGAGTCCCCAGCATTTT.

The V gene is TRBV21-1, the J gene TRBJ2-4; the table gives TRBD1 as D, unverified against the DNA. TRBV21-1 is a listed pseudogene. CDR3 size: 14 residues. The DNA of the CDR3 is TGTGCCTCCCGGGCTGTCAGGAACAAAAACATTCAGTACTTC. It is translated as CASRAVRNKNIQYF.

V and J are TRBV21-1 and TRBJ2-7; the D call of TRBD2 is as the table states it, not checked on the DNA. TRBV21-1 has pseudogene status. The CDR3 totals 15 residues. CDR3 coding DNA: TGTGCCAGCAGCCCAAATGGGACTCCCCCCTACGAGCAGTACTTC. It specifies CASSPNGTPPYEQYF.

Turning to this clonotype: At one end, the junction sequence differs from germline, possibly due to a read error. The chain carries TRBV4-1 and TRBJ2-7; 8 positions match TRBD1. The CDR3 runs to 15 residues. Germline values: CDR1 MGHRA, CDR2 YSYEKL. The CDR3 sequence: CASRQETGGLYEQYF. CDR3 DNA: TGCGCCAGCAGACAAGAAACAGGGGGGCTGTACGAGCAGTACTTC.

This clonotype was observed a few times. V and J are TRBV19 and TRBJ2-3, with 8 nucleotides matching TRBD2. The germline CDR1 and CDR2 sequences are LNHDA and SQIVND (reference sequence). V lost 5 bases to trimming and J lost 0 bases; unmatched junction nucleotides: 7. The CDR3 loop spans 16 amino acids. The CDR3 loop reads CASSPRTSFSTDTQYF. The CDR3 coding sequence is TGTGCCAGTAGTCCCCGGACTAGCTTTAGCACAGATACGCAGTATTTT.

J is TRBJ1-1 and V is TRBV6-4; 8 bases are shared with TRBD1. Trimming at V came to 5 bases and at J to 2 bases, leaving 4 bases not matched to a gene. Per the germline V gene, CDR1 is MRHNA and CDR2 is SNTAGT. This CDR3 is built from 14 residues. CDR3 coding DNA: TGTGCCAGCAGTCAAGACAGGGGTAACACTGAAGCTTTCTTT. This translates into CASSQDRGNTEAFF.

A few counts support this clonotype. This sequence joins TRBV6-5 and TRBJ2-7; D not certain. Per the germline V gene, CDR1 is MNHEY and CDR2 is SVGAGI. The CDR3 runs 14 residues. V dropped 3 bases and J dropped 7 bases, with 16 bases sitting between them. CDR3 sequence: CASSYYAARGEQYF. CDR3 coding DNA: TGTGCCAGCAGTTATTATGCGGCTCGTGGAGAGCAGTACTTC.

The rearrangement joins TRBV6-1 to TRBJ1-6, with D tentatively TRBD1 (6 bases). Germline V CDR1 and CDR2: MNHNS, SASEGT. The CDR3 consists of 17 residues. With 7 bases removed from V and 2 bases from J, the gap between germline ends came to 18 bases. CDR3 loop: CASTRFRTETYNSPLHF. The CDR3 DNA reads as TGTGCCAGCACCCGCTTTAGGACAGAGACCTATAATTCACCCCTCCACTTT.

The chain links TRBV7-8 to TRBJ2-6; TRBD2 matches 8 bases. CDR1 and CDR2 from the germline V gene are SGHVS and FQNEAQ. This CDR3 contains 17 residues. Unmatched junction bases numbered 6, after V lost 5 bases and J lost 0 bases. The CDR3 here is CASSRRGGTSGANVLTF. The CDR3 nucleotides are TGTGCCAGCAGCCGCCGGGGGGGCACCTCTGGGGCCAACGTCCTGACTTTC.

There are a few counts of this clonotype. The V and J genes are TRBV5-1 and TRBJ1-2; 10 nucleotides align to TRBD1. Germline V CDR1 and CDR2: SGHRS, YFSETQ. CDR3 length: 17 amino acids. With 1 base clipped from V and 4 bases from J, the junction kept 10 bases outside the gene matches. DNA for the CDR3: TGCGCCAGCAGCTTGTATGTGACAGGGGGCGCGGGCTATGGCTACACCTTC. Protein: CASSLYVTGGAGYGYTF.

The chain recombines TRBV7-9 with TRBJ2-7, with D tentatively TRBD1 (6 bases). This CDR3 is built from 14 residues. The V gene lost 2 bases and the J gene lost 0 bases, with 8 bases spanning the gap. The germline V gene encodes CDR1 SEHNR and CDR2 FQNEAQ (reference sequence). The CDR3 region has the DNA TGTGCCAGCAGCTTATCGGACAGCTCCTACGAGCAGTACTTC. It encodes CASSLSDSSYEQYF.

The chain combines TRBV19 with TRBJ1-1; D gene uncertain. Trimming cost V 3 bases and J 2 bases, with 7 bases left between them. This CDR3 region has 13 residues. The germline gives CDR1 LNHDA, CDR2 SQIVND (reference sequence). The CDR3 sequence is CASSIQINTEAFF. The DNA of the CDR3 is TGTGCCAGTAGTATCCAGATTAACACTGAAGCTTTCTTT.

This clonotype showed up just a few times. The chain recombines TRBV19 with TRBJ1-2; D gene ambiguous. CDR1 is LNHDA and CDR2 is SQIVND in the germline V gene (reference sequence). This CDR3 contains 13 residues. V shed 7 bases and J shed 3 bases, with 12 bases lying between them. This chain's CDR3 is CASTQWGDYGYTF. The CDR3 DNA reads TGTGCCAGTACCCAATGGGGAGACTATGGCTACACCTTC.

This chain joins TRBV2 and TRBJ2-2, with a possible D match to TRBD1 (5 bases). V lost 2 bases to trimming and J lost 4 bases, with 5 bases between them. The CDR3 covers 13 residues. Looked up from germline, CDR1 is SNHLY and CDR2 is FYNNEI. CDR3 residues: CASSEQGTGELFF. In DNA, the CDR3 is TGTGCCAGCAGTGAACAGGGCACCGGGGAGCTGTTTTTT.

The rearrangement uses TRBV6-1 and TRBJ2-1; 8 positions agree with TRBD1. J gave up 3 bases and V 10 bases, and 5 bases lay outside the gene matches. The germline CDR1 and CDR2 sequences are MNHNS and SASEGT. The CDR3 covers 13 residues. The CDR3: CATGQGIYNEQFF. CDR3 nucleotides: TGTGCCACCGGACAGGGAATCTACAATGAGCAGTTCTTC.

This clonotype was counted between two and nine times. The chain employs TRBV6-1 and TRBJ1-2, with D possibly TRBD1 on 5 matching bases. In germline, CDR1 is MNHNS, CDR2 SASEGT. The ends were cut back, 4 bases at V and 2 bases at J, with 11 bases in the middle. The CDR3 totals 14 residues. DNA for the CDR3: TGTGCCAGCAGTGCTTCTGGGGGGAACTATGGCTACACCTTC. It specifies CASSASGGNYGYTF.

This clonotype was picked up a small number of times. This sequence joins TRBV7-2 and TRBJ2-1, with 7 bases fitting TRBD2. Germline lookup yields CDR1 SGHTA and CDR2 FQGNSA. The trim removed 4 bases at V and 1 base at J, leaving 4 bases unmatched. The length of the CDR3 is 15 residues. CDR3 loop: CASSSDSGSYNEQFF. CDR3 sequence (DNA): TGTGCCAGCAGCTCCGATAGCGGGTCCTACAATGAGCAGTTCTTC.

The J gene is TRBJ2-7, the V gene TRBV6-1; D perhaps matches TRBD1 (5 bases). Germline CDR1 MNHNS, CDR2 SASEGT. The CDR3 is 11 amino acids. The V gene lost 6 bases and the J gene lost 3 bases, with 6 bases spanning the gap. DNA for the CDR3: TGTGCCAGCAGCAGGGTCTACGAGCAGTACTTC. This sequence encodes CASSRVYEQYF.

DNA for the CDR3: TGTGCCAGTAGTATAGATGGGGCAAAGGGCGATACGCAGTATTTT. Protein sequence: CASSIDGAKGDTQYF. The V gene is TRBV19, the J gene TRBJ2-3; tentative D call: TRBD1 (5 bases). Trimming removed 0 bases from V and 6 bases from J, with 13 bases in between. This CDR3 has 15 residues. The germline V gene encodes CDR1 LNHDA and CDR2 SQIVND (reference sequence).

This clonotype appeared a few times. The rearrangement links TRBV19 to TRBJ1-2; D possibly corresponds to TRBD1 (6 bases). Germline V gene lookup returns CDR1 LNHDA and CDR2 SQIVND (reference sequence). The CDR3 is made up of 14 amino acids. Trimming removed 5 bases at V and 3 bases at J, with 13 bases between. CDR3 nucleotide sequence: TGTGCCAGTAGTCTGAGTGGACAGTACTATGGCTACACCTTC. Its translation is CASSLSGQYYGYTF.

This clonotype was counted between two and nine times. The chain joins TRBV19 to TRBJ1-2, with D possibly matching TRBD1 (6 bases). Germline loops: CDR1 LNHDA, CDR2 SQIVND (reference sequence). V lost 4 bases to trimming and J lost 2 bases, with 14 bases between them. The CDR3 runs 15 residues. Here the CDR3 reads CASSTGGSLNYGYTF. Written as DNA, the CDR3 is TGTGCCAGTAGTACCGGGGGCAGTCTAAACTATGGCTACACCTTC.